The 11 T cell receptor beta chains presented below share a single source sample, sequenced in a study of blood T cells in healthy people across ages. Primed by a sample-barcoded 5' primer and a J-beta primer mix, a second PCR proceeded for roughly 7 to 12 cycles. TCRdb passed the 5' RACE reads through MiXCR, listing each CDR3 protein once. This sample carries about 800,000 distinct CDR3 sequences, 25% of them seen once, and the ten largest clones take under 4.5%. This sample also appeared in a second study, on T cells of mothers and their children.

The specimen was blood. These receptors all come from a boy younger than 18 in good health.

The V call is TRBV7-9, the J call TRBJ2-1, with 8 bases matching TRBD2. The CDR3 is 16 amino acids. CDR1 is SEHNR, CDR2 FQNEAQ, per germline (reference sequence). V lost 3 bases and J lost 1; bases outside the gene matches: 5. The CDR3 bases are TGTGCCAGCAGCTTCCGGACTAGCTATTCCTACAATGAGCAGTTCTTC. This translates into CASSFRTSYSYNEQFF.

About this clonotype: One end of the junction fails to match germline, which may point to a read error. The gene calls are TRBV20-1 and TRBJ1-6; D perhaps matches TRBD1 (5 bases). In germline, CDR1 is DFQATT, CDR2 SNEGSKA (reference sequence). This CDR3 region has 11 residues. The CDR3 region is CSTRGLAALHF. The CDR3 nucleotides are TGCAGTACTAGGGGTTTGGCAGCCCTCCACTTT.

The chain has TRBV2 and TRBJ2-5; 7 bases match TRBD1. This CDR3 has 14 amino acids. Germline assignment: CDR1 SNHLY and CDR2 FYNNEI. Trimming at V came to 6 bases and at J to 5 bases, leaving 9 bases not matched to a gene. CDR3 nucleotides: TGTGCCAGCAGCGAATTACAGGGGATGGAGACCCAGTACTTC. Its protein product is CASSELQGMETQYF.

The V gene is TRBV3-1, the J gene TRBJ1-6; D unresolved. The germline CDR1 and CDR2 sequences are LGHDT and YNNKEL (reference sequence). CDR3 length: 12 residues. The V end lost 4 bases, the J end lost 8 bases, and 6 bases lay between the germline ends. The CDR3 reads CASSRQDSPLHF. CDR3 in DNA: TGTGCCAGCAGCCGCCAAGATTCACCCCTCCACTTT.

The chain has TRBV27 and TRBJ1-1; TRBD1 matches at 7 bases. J lost 7 bases, V lost 10 bases, and 15 bases had no gene match. CDR3 size: 14 residues. Germline V gene data show CDR1 as MNHEY and CDR2 as SMNVEV (reference sequence). CDR3 DNA: TGTGCCACCTTGGACAGGCTAATTTCAGGTGAAGCTTTCTTT. It yields the protein CATLDRLISGEAFF.

The V and J genes are TRBV6-5 and TRBJ1-5; D call uncertain. The germline V gene has CDR1 MNHEY and CDR2 SVGAGI. V was pared by 4 bases and J by 7 bases, with 11 bases between. The length of the CDR3 is 13 residues. The CDR3: CASSCTLGQPQHF. The CDR3 DNA follows: TGTGCCAGCAGTTGCACGCTTGGGCAGCCCCAGCATTTT.

V and J are TRBV12-3 or TRBV12-4 and TRBJ2-7; possibly TRBD1 for D (5 bases). This CDR3 contains 15 residues. Trimming removed 6 bases at V and 3 bases at J, with 18 bases between. DNA of the CDR3: TGTGCCAGCAGCGCGACAGCCCTCGACTTCTACGAGCAGTACTTC. It codes for CASSATALDFYEQYF.

V and J are TRBV5-1 and TRBJ2-6, with D tentatively TRBD1 (5 bases). Germline CDR1 and CDR2: SGHRS and YFSETQ. The CDR3 totals 18 residues. Trimming left V 1 base short and J 0 bases short, with 14 bases between. In DNA, the CDR3 is TGCGCCAGCAGCTTGTGGGGCCTTTCGCGCTCTGGGGCCAACGTCCTGACTTTC. This gives the protein CASSLWGLSRSGANVLTF.

This clonotype was seen a few times. The CDR3 nucleotides are TGCAGCGTTGTAGAGGGGAGCACAGATACGCAGTATTTT. Residues: CSVVEGSTDTQYF. This chain joins TRBV29-1 and TRBJ2-3, with D perhaps being TRBD1 or TRBD2 (5 bases each). Deletions cut 4 bases from V and 0 bases from J, with 8 bases between. The germline gives CDR1 SQVTM, CDR2 ANQGSEA. The CDR3 contains 13 residues.

This chain connects TRBV5-4 to TRBJ1-2; D call uncertain. The V gene lost 4 bases and the J gene lost 6 bases, with 22 bases spanning the gap. The germline CDR1 and CDR2 sequences are SGHNT and YYREEE (reference sequence). This CDR3 is 16 amino acids long. This CDR3 is CASSVRGILPPHGYTF. CDR3 nucleotide sequence: TGTGCCAGCAGCGTTAGAGGGATCCTACCACCTCATGGCTACACCTTC.

This clonotype has just a few counts. This chain links TRBV12-3 or TRBV12-4 with TRBJ1-6; TRBD1 aligns across 9 bases. The CDR3 loop spans 15 amino acids. V lost 6 bases, J lost 9 bases, and 9 bases stayed unmatched. The CDR3 DNA sequence: TGTGCCAGCAGCCCGGGACAGGGCAGGAGTTCACCCCTCCACTTT. Amino acids: CASSPGQGRSSPLHF.